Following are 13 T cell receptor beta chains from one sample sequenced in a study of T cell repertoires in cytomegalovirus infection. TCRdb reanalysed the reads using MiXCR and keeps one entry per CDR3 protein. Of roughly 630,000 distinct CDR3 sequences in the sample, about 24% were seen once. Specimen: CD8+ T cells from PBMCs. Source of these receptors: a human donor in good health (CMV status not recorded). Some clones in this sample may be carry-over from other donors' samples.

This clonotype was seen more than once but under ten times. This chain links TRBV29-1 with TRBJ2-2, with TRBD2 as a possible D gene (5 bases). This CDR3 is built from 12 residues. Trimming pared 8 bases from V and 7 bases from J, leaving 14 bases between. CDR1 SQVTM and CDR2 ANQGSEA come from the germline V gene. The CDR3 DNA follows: TGCAGCACCCCACGGGGTAACGGGGAGCTGTTTTTT. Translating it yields CSTPRGNGELFF.

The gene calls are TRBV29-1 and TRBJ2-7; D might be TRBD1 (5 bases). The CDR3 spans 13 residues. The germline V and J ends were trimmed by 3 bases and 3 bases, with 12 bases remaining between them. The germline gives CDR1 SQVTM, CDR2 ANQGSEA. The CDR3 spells CSVEVPDNYEQYF. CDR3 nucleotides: TGCAGCGTTGAGGTTCCGGACAACTACGAGCAGTACTTC.

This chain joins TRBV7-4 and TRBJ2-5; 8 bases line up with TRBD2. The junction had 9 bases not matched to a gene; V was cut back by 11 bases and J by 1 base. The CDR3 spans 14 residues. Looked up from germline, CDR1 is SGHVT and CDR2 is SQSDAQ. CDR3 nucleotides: TGTGCCGACGGCCCGGGGGGGGGCCAAGAGACCCAGTACTTC. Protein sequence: CADGPGGGQETQYF.

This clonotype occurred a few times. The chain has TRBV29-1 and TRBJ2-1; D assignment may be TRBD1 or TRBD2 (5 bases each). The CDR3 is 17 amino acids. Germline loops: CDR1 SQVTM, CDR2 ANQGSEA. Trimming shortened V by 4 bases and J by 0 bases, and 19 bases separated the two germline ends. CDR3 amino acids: CSVVLGLAGSSYNEQFF. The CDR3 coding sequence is TGCAGCGTTGTACTCGGCCTGGCAGGGAGCTCCTACAATGAGCAGTTCTTC.

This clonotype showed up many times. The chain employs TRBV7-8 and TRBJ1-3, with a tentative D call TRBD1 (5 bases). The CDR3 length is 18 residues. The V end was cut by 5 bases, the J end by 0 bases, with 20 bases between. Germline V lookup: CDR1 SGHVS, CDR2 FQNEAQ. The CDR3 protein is CASSDITDTPSSGNTIYF. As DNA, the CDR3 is TGTGCCAGCAGCGACATCACGGACACACCGAGCTCTGGAAACACCATATATTTT.

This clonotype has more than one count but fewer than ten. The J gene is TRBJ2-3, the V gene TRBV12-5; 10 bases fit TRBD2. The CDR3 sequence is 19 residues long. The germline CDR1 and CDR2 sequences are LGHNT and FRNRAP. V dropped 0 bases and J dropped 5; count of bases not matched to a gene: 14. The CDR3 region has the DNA TGTGCTAGTGGTTTGGTACTAGCGGAGAGCGGGGGGGCCGAAGATACGCAGTATTTT. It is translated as CASGLVLAESGGAEDTQYF.

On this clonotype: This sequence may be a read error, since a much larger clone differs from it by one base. DNA of the CDR3: TGTGCCAGCAGCCCCGACAAGATTCCCTACGAGCAGTACTTC. It is translated as CASSPDKIPYEQYF. The chain links TRBV7-9 to TRBJ2-7; D unclear. V lost 5 bases and J 2 bases, leaving 13 bases between the germline ends. Germline values: CDR1 SEHNR, CDR2 FQNEAQ (reference sequence). The CDR3 covers 14 residues.

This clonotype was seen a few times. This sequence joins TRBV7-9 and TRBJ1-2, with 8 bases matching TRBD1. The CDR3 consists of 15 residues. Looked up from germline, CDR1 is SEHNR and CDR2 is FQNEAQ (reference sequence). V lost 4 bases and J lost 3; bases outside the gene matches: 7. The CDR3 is CASSSRGRTDYGYTF. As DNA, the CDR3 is TGTGCCAGCAGCTCCAGGGGGCGCACGGACTATGGCTACACCTTC. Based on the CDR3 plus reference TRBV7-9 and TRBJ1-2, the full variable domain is DTGVSQNPRHKITKRGQNVTFRCDPISEHNRLYWYRQTLGQGPEFLTYFQNEAQLEKSRLLSDRFSAERPKGSFSTLEIQRTEQGDSAMYLCASSSRGRTDYGYTFGSGTRLTVV.

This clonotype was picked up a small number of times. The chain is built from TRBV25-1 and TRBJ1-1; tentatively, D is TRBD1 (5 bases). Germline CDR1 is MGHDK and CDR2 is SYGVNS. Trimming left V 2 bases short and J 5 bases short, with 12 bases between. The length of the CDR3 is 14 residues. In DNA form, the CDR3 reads TGTGCCAGCAGTGAACTGGGGGTGTTAACTGAAGCTTTCTTT. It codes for CASSELGVLTEAFF.

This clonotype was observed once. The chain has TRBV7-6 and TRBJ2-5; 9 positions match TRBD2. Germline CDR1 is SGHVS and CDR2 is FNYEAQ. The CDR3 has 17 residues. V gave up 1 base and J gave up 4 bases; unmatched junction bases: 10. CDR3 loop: CASSLVGSIAGAETQYF. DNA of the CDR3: TGTGCCAGCAGCTTAGTAGGATCGATAGCGGGGGCAGAGACCCAGTACTTC. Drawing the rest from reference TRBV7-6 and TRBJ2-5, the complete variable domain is GAGVSQSPRYKVTKRGQDVALRCDPISGHVSLYWYRQALGQGPEFLTYFNYEAQQDKSGLPNDRFSAERPEGSISTLTIQRTEQRDSAMYRCASSLVGSIAGAETQYFGPGTRLLVL.

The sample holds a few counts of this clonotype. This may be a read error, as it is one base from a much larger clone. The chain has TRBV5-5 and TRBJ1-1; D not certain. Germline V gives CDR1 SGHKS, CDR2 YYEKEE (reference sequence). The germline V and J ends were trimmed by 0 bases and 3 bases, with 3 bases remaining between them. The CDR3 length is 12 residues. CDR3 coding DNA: TGTGCCAGCAGCTTGGCGGACACTGAAGCTTTCTTT. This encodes CASSLADTEAFF.

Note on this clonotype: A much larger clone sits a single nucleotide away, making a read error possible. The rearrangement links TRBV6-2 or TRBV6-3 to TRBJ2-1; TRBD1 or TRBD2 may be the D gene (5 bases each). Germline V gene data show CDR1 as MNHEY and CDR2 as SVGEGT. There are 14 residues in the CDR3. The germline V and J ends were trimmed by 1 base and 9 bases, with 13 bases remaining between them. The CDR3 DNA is TGTGCCAGCAGTTACTTGATCGCGAGGGGTGAGCAGTTCTTC. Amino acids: CASSYLIARGEQFF.

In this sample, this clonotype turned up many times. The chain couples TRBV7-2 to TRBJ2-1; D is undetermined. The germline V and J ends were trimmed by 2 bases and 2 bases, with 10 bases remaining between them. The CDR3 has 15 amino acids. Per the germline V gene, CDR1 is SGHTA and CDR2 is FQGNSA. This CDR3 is CASSLRSSTYNEQFF. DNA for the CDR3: TGTGCCAGCAGCTTAAGAAGTAGCACCTACAATGAGCAGTTCTTC.